This TCR beta chain was recorded in a study of blood T cell repertoires in COVID-19. This clone was seen a handful of times. Trimming took 1 base from V and 7 from J; bases not matched to a gene: 9. Germline assignment: CDR1 MNHNS and CDR2 SASEGT. The length of the CDR3 is 16 residues. Measured with immunoSEQ multiplex PCR; TCRdb has only the in-frame clones, and not every one. The repertoire holds approximately 25,000 clones, about 88% seen once, with about a sixth in the top ten. Sequenced input: peripheral blood. This chain links TRBV6-1 with TRBJ1-2; TRBD1 matches 10 bases. This TCR derives from a human donor with acute or convalescent COVID-19. The donor label of this sample is uncertain. The CDR3: CASSEVPGQGISGYTF. The CDR3 region has the DNA TGTGCCAGCAGTGAAGTACCGGGACAGGGGATAAGTGGCTACACCTTC.